The TCR beta chain described here comes from a study of blood T cell repertoires in COVID-19. Looking at the study overall: The study drew acute and convalescent COVID-19 samples from the United States, Italy and Spain. Sources were T cells, B-cell-depleted T cells, or PBMCs; the material itself was cDNA or gDNA.

Germline V CDR1 and CDR2: MNHNS, SASEGT. The junction had 6 bases not matched to a gene; V was cut back by 3 bases and J by 9 bases. The CDR3 length is 15 residues. As handled by the study authors: Nucleated cell counts were estimated from reference gene primer amplification. Sequenced by immunoSEQ multiplex PCR; TCRdb stores in-frame clones only, minus some. The DNA gave D and trimming, while V, J and clone size come from that table. The profile shows some 200,000 clones, roughly nine tenths of them singletons. This receptor was obtained from a man in his fifties or sixties with active or convalescent COVID-19. Sequencing used peripheral blood. The chain recombines TRBV6-1 with TRBJ2-1, with 12 bases matching TRBD2. CDR3 loop: CASSESSGGAGEQFF. The CDR3 DNA is TGTGCCAGCAGTGAGTCTAGCGGGGGGGCGGGTGAGCAGTTCTTC.